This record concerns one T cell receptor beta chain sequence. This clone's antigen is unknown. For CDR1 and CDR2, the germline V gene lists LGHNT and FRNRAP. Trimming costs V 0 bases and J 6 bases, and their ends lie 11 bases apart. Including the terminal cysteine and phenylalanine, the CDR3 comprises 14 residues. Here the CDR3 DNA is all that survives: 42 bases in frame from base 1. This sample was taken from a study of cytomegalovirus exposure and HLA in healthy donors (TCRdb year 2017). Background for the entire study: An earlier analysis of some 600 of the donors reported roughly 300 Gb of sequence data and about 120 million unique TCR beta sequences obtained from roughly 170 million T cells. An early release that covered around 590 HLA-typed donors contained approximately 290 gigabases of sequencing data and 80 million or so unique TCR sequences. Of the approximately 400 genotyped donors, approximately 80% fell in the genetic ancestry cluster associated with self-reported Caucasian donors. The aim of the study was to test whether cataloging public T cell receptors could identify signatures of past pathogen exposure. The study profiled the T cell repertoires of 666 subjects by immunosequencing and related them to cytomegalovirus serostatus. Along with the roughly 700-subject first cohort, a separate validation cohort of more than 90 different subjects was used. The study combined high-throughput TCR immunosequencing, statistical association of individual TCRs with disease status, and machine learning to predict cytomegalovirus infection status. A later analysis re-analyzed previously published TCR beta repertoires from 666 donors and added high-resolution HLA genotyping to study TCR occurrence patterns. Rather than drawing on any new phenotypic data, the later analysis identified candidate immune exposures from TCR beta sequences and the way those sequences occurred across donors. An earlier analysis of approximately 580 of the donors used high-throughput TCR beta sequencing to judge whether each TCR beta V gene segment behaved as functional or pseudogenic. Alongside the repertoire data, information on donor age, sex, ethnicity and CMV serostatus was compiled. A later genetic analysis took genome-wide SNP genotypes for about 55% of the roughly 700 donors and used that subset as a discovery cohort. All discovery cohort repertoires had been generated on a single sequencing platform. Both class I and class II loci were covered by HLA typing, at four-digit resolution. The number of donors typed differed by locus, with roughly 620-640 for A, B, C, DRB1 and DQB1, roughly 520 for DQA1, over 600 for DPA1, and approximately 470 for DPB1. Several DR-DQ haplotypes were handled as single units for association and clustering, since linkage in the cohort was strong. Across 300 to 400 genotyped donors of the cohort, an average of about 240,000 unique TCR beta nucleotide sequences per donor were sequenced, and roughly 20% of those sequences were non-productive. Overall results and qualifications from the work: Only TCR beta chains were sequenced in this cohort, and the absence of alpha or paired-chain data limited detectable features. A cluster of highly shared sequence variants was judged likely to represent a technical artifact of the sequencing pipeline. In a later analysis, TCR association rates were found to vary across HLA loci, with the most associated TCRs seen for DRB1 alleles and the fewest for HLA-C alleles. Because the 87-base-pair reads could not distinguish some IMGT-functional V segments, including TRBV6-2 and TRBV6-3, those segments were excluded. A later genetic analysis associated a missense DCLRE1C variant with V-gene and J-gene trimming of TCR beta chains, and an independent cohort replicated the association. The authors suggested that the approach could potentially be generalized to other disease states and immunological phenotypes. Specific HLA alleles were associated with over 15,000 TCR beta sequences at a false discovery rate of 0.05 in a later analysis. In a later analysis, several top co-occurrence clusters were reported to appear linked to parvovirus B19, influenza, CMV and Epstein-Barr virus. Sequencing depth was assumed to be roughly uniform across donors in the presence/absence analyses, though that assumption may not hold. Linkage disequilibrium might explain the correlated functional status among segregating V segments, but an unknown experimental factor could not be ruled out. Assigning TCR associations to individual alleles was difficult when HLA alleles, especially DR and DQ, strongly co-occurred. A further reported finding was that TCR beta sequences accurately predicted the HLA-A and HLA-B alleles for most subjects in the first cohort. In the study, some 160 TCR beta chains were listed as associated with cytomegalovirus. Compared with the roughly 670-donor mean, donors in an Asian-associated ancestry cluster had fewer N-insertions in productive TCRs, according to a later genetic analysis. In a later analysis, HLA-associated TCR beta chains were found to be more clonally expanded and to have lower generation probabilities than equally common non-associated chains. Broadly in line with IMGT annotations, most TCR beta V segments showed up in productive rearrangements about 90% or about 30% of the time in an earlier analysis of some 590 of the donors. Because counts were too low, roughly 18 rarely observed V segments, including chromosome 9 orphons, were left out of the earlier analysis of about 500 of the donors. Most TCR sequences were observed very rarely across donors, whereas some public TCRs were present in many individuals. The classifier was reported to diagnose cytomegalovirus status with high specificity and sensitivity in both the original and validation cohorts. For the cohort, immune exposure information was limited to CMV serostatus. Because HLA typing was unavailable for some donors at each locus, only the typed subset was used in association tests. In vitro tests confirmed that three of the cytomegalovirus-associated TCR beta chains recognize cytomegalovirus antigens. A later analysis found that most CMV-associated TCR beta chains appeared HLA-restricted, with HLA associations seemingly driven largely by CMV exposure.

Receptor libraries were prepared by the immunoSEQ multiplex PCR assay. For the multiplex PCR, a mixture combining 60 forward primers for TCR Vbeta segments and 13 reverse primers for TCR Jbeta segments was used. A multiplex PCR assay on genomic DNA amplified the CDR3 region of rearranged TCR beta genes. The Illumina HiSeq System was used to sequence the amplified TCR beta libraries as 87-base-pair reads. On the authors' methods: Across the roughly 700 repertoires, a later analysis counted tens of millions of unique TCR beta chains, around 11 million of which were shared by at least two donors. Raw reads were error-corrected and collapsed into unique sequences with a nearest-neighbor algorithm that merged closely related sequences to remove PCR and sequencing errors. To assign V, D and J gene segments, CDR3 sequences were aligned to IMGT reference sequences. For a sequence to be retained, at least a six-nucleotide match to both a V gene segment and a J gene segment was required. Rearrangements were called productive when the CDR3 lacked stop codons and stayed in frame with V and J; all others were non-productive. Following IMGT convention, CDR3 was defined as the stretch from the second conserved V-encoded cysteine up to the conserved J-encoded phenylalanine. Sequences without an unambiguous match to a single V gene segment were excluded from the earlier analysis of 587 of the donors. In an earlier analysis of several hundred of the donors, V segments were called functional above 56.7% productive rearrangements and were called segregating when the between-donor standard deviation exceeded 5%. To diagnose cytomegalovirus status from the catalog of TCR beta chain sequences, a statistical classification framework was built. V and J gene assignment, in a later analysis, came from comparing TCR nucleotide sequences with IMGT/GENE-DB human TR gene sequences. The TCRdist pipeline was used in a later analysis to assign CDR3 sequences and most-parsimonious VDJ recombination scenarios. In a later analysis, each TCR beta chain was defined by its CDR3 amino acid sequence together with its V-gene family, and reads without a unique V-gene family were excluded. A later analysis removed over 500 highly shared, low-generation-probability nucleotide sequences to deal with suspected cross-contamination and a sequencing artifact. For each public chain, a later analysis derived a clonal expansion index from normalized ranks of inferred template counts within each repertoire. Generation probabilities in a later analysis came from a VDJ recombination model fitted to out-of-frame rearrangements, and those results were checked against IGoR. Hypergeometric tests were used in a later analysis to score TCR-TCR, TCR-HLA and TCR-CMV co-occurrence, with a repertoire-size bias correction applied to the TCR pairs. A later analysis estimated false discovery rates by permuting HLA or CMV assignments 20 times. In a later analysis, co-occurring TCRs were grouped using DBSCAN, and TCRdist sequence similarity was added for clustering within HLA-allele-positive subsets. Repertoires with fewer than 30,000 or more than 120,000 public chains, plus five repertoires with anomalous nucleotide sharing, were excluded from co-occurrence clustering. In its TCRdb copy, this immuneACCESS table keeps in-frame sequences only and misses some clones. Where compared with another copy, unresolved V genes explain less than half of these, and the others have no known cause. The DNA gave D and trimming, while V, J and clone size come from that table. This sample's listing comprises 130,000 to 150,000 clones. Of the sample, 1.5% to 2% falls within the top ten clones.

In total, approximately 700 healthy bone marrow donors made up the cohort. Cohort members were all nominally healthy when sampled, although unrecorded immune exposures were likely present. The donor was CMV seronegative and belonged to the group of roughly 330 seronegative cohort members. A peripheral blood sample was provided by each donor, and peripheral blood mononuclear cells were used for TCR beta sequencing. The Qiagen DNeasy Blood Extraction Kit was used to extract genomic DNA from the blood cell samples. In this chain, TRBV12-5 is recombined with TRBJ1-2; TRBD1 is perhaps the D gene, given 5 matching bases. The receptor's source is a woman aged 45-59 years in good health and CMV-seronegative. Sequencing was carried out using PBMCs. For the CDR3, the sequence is CASGLVRGVHGYTF. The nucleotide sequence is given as TGTGCTAGTGGTTTGGTACGGGGGGTACATGGCTACACCTTC.